This T cell receptor beta chain stems from a study of cytomegalovirus exposure and HLA in healthy donors (dated by TCRdb to 2016 to 2017). Concerning the study at large: An earlier analysis of some 600 of the donors reported 276 Gb of sequence data and approximately 120 million unique TCR beta sequences obtained from 180 million or so T cells. The genetic ancestry cluster associated with self-reported Caucasian donors included 81% of the roughly 400 genotyped donors. To predict cytomegalovirus infection status, the study combined high-throughput TCR immunosequencing, statistical association of individual TCRs with disease status, and machine learning. HLA typing included class I and class II loci at four-digit resolution. An early release that covered fewer than 800 HLA-typed donors contained approximately 320 gigabases of sequencing data and around 85 million unique TCR sequences. In a later analysis, previously published TCR beta repertoires from more than 500 donors were re-analyzed and high-resolution HLA genotyping was added so that TCR occurrence patterns could be studied. Donor age, sex, ethnicity and CMV serostatus were compiled together with the repertoire data. Genome-wide SNP genotypes for about 60% of the roughly 700 donors were used in a later genetic analysis, which treated that subset as a discovery cohort. Besides the first cohort of roughly 660 subjects, a separate validation cohort made up of roughly 130 different subjects was used. Every repertoire in the discovery cohort had been generated on one and the same sequencing platform. Using immunosequencing, the study profiled T cell repertoires from 500 to 800 subjects and related those repertoires to cytomegalovirus serostatus. An earlier analysis of several hundred of the donors applied high-throughput TCR beta sequencing to assess whether each TCR beta V gene segment acted as functional or pseudogenic. A few DR-DQ haplotypes were treated as single units for association and clustering because of strong linkage in the cohort. The number of typed donors differed by locus: about 620-630 for A, B, C, DRB1 and DQB1; approximately 520 for DQA1; around 610 for DPA1; and roughly 470 for DPB1. Rather than using new phenotypic data, the later analysis identified candidate immune exposures from TCR beta sequences and from how often those sequences occurred across donors. Among about 410 genotyped donors of the cohort, an average of around 250,000 unique TCR beta nucleotide sequences was sequenced per donor, of which approximately 19% were non-productive. The study aimed to test whether signatures of past pathogen exposure could be identified by cataloging public T cell receptors.

General findings and caveats noted by the study authors: According to a later genetic analysis, donors in an Asian-associated ancestry cluster had fewer N-insertions in productive TCRs than the approximately 610-donor mean. Linkage disequilibrium might explain the correlated functional status among segregating V segments, but an unknown experimental factor could not be ruled out. Compared with equally common non-associated chains, HLA-associated TCR beta chains in a later analysis were more clonally expanded and had lower generation probabilities. A further reported finding was that TCR beta sequences accurately predicted the HLA-A and HLA-B alleles for most subjects in the first cohort. In vitro tests confirmed that a few of the cytomegalovirus-associated TCR beta chains recognize cytomegalovirus antigens. According to a later analysis, TCR association rates differed among HLA loci, with DRB1 alleles showing the most associated TCRs and HLA-C alleles showing the fewest. This cohort had only TCR beta chains sequenced, and the lack of alpha or paired-chain data limited which features could be detected. Several of the top co-occurrence clusters appeared to be linked to parvovirus B19, influenza, CMV and Epstein-Barr virus, according to a later analysis. Specific HLA alleles were associated with 15,000 to 20,000 TCR beta sequences at a false discovery rate of 0.05 in a later analysis. In the study, 150 to 200 TCR beta chains were listed as associated with cytomegalovirus. An earlier analysis of approximately 590 of the donors showed that most TCR beta V segments appeared in productive rearrangements either about 87% or about 30% of the time, which broadly matched IMGT annotations. A later genetic analysis associated a missense DCLRE1C variant with V-gene and J-gene trimming of TCR beta chains, and an independent cohort replicated the association. Immune exposure information for the cohort was limited to CMV serostatus. According to a later analysis, most CMV-associated TCR beta chains appeared to be HLA-restricted, and the HLA associations seemed to be driven largely by CMV exposure. The sequencing pipeline was judged likely to have produced a cluster of highly shared sequence variants as a technical artifact. Roughly uniform sequencing depth across donors was assumed in presence/absence analyses, although this assumption may not hold. The authors suggested that the approach could potentially be extended to other disease states and immunological phenotypes. Most TCR sequences were seen in very few donors, while some public TCRs were found in many individuals. The earlier analysis of about 600 of the donors excluded some 15 rarely observed V segments, including chromosome 9 orphons, because counts were too low. Because HLA typing was unavailable for some donors at each locus, only the typed subset was used in association tests. The 87-base-pair reads could not distinguish some IMGT-functional V segments, including TRBV6-2 and TRBV6-3, so those segments were excluded. Strong co-occurrence of HLA alleles, especially DR and DQ, made assigning TCR associations to individual alleles difficult. In both the original and validation cohorts, the classifier was reported to diagnose cytomegalovirus status with high specificity and sensitivity.

The cohort was made up of 666 healthy bone marrow donors. Cohort members were all nominally healthy when sampled, although unrecorded immune exposures were likely present. The donor was CMV seropositive and was included in the group of around 300 seropositive cohort members. Each donor provided a peripheral blood sample, and peripheral blood mononuclear cells were used for TCR beta sequencing. The Qiagen DNeasy Blood Extraction Kit was used to extract genomic DNA from the blood cell samples. In regard to this clone: Its binding antigen is unknown. Nothing much larger sits one base from this clone, and base qualities are not available.

Library method: the immunoSEQ multiplex PCR assay. For the multiplex PCR, a mixture combining 60 forward primers for TCR Vbeta segments and 13 reverse primers for TCR Jbeta segments was used. A multiplex PCR assay on genomic DNA amplified the CDR3 region of rearranged TCR beta genes. The amplified TCR beta libraries were sequenced on the Illumina HiSeq System as 87-base-pair reads. Per the source publication's procedure: Across the 600 to 700 repertoires, a later analysis counted about 81 million unique TCR beta chains, 8.5 million to 12 million of which were shared by at least two donors. To remove PCR and sequencing errors, raw reads were error-corrected and collapsed into unique sequences using a nearest-neighbor algorithm that merged closely related sequences. Alignment of CDR3 sequences to IMGT reference sequences was used to assign V, D and J gene segments. For a sequence to be retained, a match of at least six nucleotides to both a V gene segment and a J gene segment was required. A rearrangement counted as productive if the CDR3 had no stop codons and remained in frame with V and J, and every other rearrangement counted as non-productive. CDR3 was defined according to IMGT convention as the region running from the second conserved V-encoded cysteine to the conserved J-encoded phenylalanine. In an earlier analysis of around 640 of the donors, sequences lacking an unambiguous match to a single V gene segment were excluded. An earlier analysis of several hundred of the donors called V segments functional above 56.7% productive rearrangements and segregating when the between-donor standard deviation exceeded 5%. A statistical classification framework was built to diagnose cytomegalovirus status from the catalog of TCR beta chain sequences. A later analysis assigned V and J genes by comparing TCR nucleotide sequences with IMGT/GENE-DB human TR gene sequences. The TCRdist pipeline was used in a later analysis to assign CDR3 sequences and most-parsimonious VDJ recombination scenarios. In a later analysis, every TCR beta chain was defined by the combination of its CDR3 amino acid sequence and its V-gene family, and reads without a unique V-gene family were dropped. As a way to deal with suspected cross-contamination and a sequencing artifact, a later analysis dropped 450 to 700 nucleotide sequences that were highly shared and had low generation probability. A later analysis calculated a clonal expansion index for each public chain from normalized within-repertoire ranks of inferred template counts. In a later analysis, generation probabilities were computed with a VDJ recombination model fitted to out-of-frame rearrangements, and the resulting probabilities were checked against IGoR. Hypergeometric tests were used in a later analysis to score TCR-TCR, TCR-HLA and TCR-CMV co-occurrence, with a repertoire-size bias correction applied to the TCR pairs. A later analysis estimated false discovery rates by permuting HLA or CMV assignments 20 times. In a later analysis, co-occurring TCRs were grouped using DBSCAN, with TCRdist sequence similarity added in when clustering inside HLA-allele-positive subsets. Repertoires with fewer than 30,000 or more than 120,000 public chains, plus five repertoires with anomalous nucleotide sharing, were excluded from co-occurrence clustering. Drawn from immuneACCESS, this table holds only the in-frame rearrangements with V and J called that TCRdb kept. Clones are partly lost; checked studies trace under half to an unresolved V gene and leave the rest unexplained. Clone size and the V and J calls come from that table; the DNA yielded D and trimming. For this sample the table gives roughly 100,000 clones, of which roughly four fifths were detected only once. The leading ten clones occupy roughly 5% of the sample.

Ends trimmed: V by 1 base, J by 3 bases; bases unmatched to a gene: 10. The CDR3 has 16 amino acids, counting the end cysteine and phenylalanine. CDR3 DNA is the only sequence kept; it has 48 bases, read in frame from the first base. The germline V gene encodes CDR1 SGHNT and CDR2 YYREEE (reference sequence). Sequenced sample: PBMCs. The source is a man aged 35 to 55 in good health and CMV-seropositive. This chain is built from TRBV5-4 and TRBJ2-7; 7 central nucleotides agree with TRBD2. The sequence in DNA is TGTGCCAGCAGCTTGACGGGGGGAATAAGAGGCTACGAGCAGTACTTC. It specifies CASSLTGGIRGYEQYF.